This TCR beta chain was captured in a study of OX40 agonist ivuxolimab in advanced cancers. Background on the whole study: Ivuxolimab was an agonistic, fully human IgG2 monoclonal antibody directed against OX40 (CD134), a costimulatory receptor. Intravenous ivuxolimab was administered to patients every 2 weeks at six dose levels: 0.01, 0.1, 0.3, 1.5, 3 and 10 mg/kg. Of the 52 patients in dose escalation, about 20 had hepatocellular carcinoma, some 15 had melanoma, 9 had renal cell carcinoma and 9 had head and neck cancer. A male proportion of roughly 80% and a mean age of about 60 years, ranging from about 20 to 80, were recorded for the dose-escalation cohort. Prior anti-PD-1, anti-PD-L1 or anti-CTLA-4 therapy was permitted, and checkpoint inhibitors had been received by about 37% of dose-escalation patients. Three dose-escalation patients achieved partial responses, one with hepatocellular carcinoma and two with cutaneous melanoma. The point of sequencing TCRbeta in the periphery was to test whether ivuxolimab changed TCR sequence diversity and drove clonal T-cell expansion. The paper describes the monotherapy dose-escalation part (N of about 54 patients) of the phase I trial of ivuxolimab.

The CDR3 runs 18 residues from the cysteine to the phenylalanine. Only the CDR3 region is kept as DNA, spanning 54 bases read in frame from base 1. Based on the germline V gene, the CDR1 and CDR2 sequences are SNHLY and FYNNEI. V is cut back by 4 bases and J by 0 bases, with 8 bases in the junction unmatched. To sequence the TCRbeta CDR3 region, genomic DNA was isolated from the sorted cells. The immunoSEQ Assay was used for sequencing of TCRbeta CDR3 regions. TCRdb retrieved this table from immuneACCESS and kept in-frame rearrangements only. Not all clones are present; in checked studies, unresolved V genes account for under half, and no reason is known for the remainder. The sample table records around 18,000 clones; 75% to 90% of these occur just once. 25% to 35% of the sample lies in the top ten. The trial excluded patients who had a history of autoimmune disease or were on systemic immunosuppression. Peripheral blood for TCR sequencing was collected from all dose cohorts at baseline, on cycle 4 day 1, and on cycle 7 day 1. The samples were taken from a phase I, first-in-human, multicenter, open-label dose-escalation trial of ivuxolimab. Adults with locally advanced or metastatic melanoma, renal cell carcinoma, hepatocellular carcinoma or head and neck squamous cell carcinoma were enrolled in the trial. Before TCR sequencing, CD4+ T cells and CD8+ T cells from peripheral blood were sorted into separate populations.

This clone has only one observation. Which antigen it targets is not known. Per-nucleotide qualities are absent, and no much larger clonotype sits a single base away. Here is what the overall study found, with its caveats: After ivuxolimab, expanded clones were on average more numerous among CD8+ T cells than among CD4+ T cells. Which antigens the clonally expanded peripheral T cells were specific for was not determined. Low levels of normalized T-cell clonal expansion were also seen in some patients who did not respond. In the 0.1-3.0 mg/kg groups, partial responders were among the patients with the lowest normalized peripheral clonal expansion, particularly in CD8+ T cells. At doses of 0.1 to 3.0 mg/kg, clonal expansion of both CD4+ and CD8+ T cells in blood was seen between baseline and week 6.

The V and J segments used are TRBV2 and TRBJ2-7; 14 central bases correspond to TRBD2. The receptor comes from an adult with an advanced solid tumor such as melanoma, head and neck, liver or kidney cancer. This material consisted of CD4+ or CD8+ T cells sorted from blood, taken in a trial of the OX40 agonist ivuxolimab. The nucleotide sequence is given as TGTGCCAGCAGTGCCGAAGTGGGACTAGCGGGAGACTCCTACGAGCAGTACTTC. Its amino acids are CASSAEVGLAGDSYEQYF.